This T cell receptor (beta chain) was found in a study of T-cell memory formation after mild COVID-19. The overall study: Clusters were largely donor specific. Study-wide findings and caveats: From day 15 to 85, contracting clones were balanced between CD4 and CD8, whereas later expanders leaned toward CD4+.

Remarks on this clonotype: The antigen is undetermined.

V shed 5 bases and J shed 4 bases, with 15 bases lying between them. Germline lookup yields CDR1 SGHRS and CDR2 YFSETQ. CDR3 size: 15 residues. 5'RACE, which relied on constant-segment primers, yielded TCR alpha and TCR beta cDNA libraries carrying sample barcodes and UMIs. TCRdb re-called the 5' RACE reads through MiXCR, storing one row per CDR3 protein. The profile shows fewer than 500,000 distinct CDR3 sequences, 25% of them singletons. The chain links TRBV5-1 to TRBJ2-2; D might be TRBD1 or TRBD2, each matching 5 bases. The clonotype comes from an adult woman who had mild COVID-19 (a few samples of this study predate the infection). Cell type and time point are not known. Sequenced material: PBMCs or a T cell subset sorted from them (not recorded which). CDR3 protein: CASSLGGPLTGELFF. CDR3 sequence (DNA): TGCGCCAGCAGTCTTGGGGGACCGCTCACCGGGGAGCTGTTTTTT.